The 21 T cell receptor beta chains reported below all come from one sample, sequenced in a study of identical twins. From the 5' RACE reads, TCRdb called clonotypes with MiXCR, one entry per CDR3 protein. The sample has about 240,000 distinct CDR3 sequences; 8% to 11% are singletons. Sequenced material: memory T cells sorted from blood. These receptors all come from a man between 50 and 59 years old in good health.

This clonotype was observed many times. The J gene is TRBJ1-1, the V gene TRBV5-1; D is perhaps TRBD1 (6 bases). V shed 4 bases and J shed 1 base, with 8 bases lying between them. CDR3 length: 13 amino acids. Looked up from germline, CDR1 is SGHRS and CDR2 is YFSETQ. Written as DNA, the CDR3 is TGCGCCAGCAGCACACAGGGGAACACTGAAGCTTTCTTT. Its translation is CASSTQGNTEAFF.

This clonotype was detected a few times. V is TRBV4-2 and J is TRBJ1-5, with TRBD1 as a possible D gene (5 bases). Looked up from germline, CDR1 is LGHNA and CDR2 is YNFKEQ. Deletions cut 0 bases from V and 5 bases from J, with 11 bases between. The CDR3 consists of 15 residues. CDR3 sequence: CASSQDGTYDQPQHF. The CDR3 coding sequence is TGTGCCAGCAGCCAAGACGGGACTTATGATCAGCCCCAGCATTTT.

This clonotype was picked up many times. The genes are TRBV18 and TRBJ2-5, with 7 bases fitting TRBD1. The CDR3 spans 15 residues. V shed 2 bases, J shed 5 bases, and the junction held 8 bases outside the gene matches. Germline CDR1 reads KGHSH; CDR2 reads LQKENI. CDR3 residues: CASSPALTGAETQYF. CDR3 DNA sequence: TGTGCCAGCTCACCAGCATTAACAGGGGCCGAGACCCAGTACTTC.

The table lists this clonotype with many counts. The chain joins TRBV29-1 to TRBJ2-5; D unclear. V lost 1 base and J 5 bases, leaving 8 bases between the germline ends. Germline V lookup: CDR1 SQVTM, CDR2 ANQGSEA. The CDR3 covers 12 residues. CDR3 sequence (DNA): TGCAGCGTTGAAGGAGGTGGGGAGACCCAGTACTTC. It codes for CSVEGGGETQYF.

This clonotype was seen only a few times. The chain carries TRBV7-6 and TRBJ1-1; no firm D call. The CDR3 covers 12 residues. V lost 5 bases to trimming and J lost 8 bases, with 12 bases between them. Germline V gene lookup returns CDR1 SGHVS and CDR2 FNYEAQ. CDR3 nucleotide sequence: TGTGCCAGCAGCCAACATCGGGCCGAAGCTTTCTTT. It encodes CASSQHRAEAFF.

V gene TRBV24-1 combines with J gene TRBJ2-3; 10 bases agree with TRBD2. The CDR3 extends over 18 amino acids. Losses at the gene ends were 2 bases for V and 5 bases for J; bases not matched to a gene: 12. CDR1 KGHDR and CDR2 SFDVKD come from the germline V gene. This CDR3 reads CATSDSSPAGGLVDTQYF. CDR3 in DNA: TGTGCCACCAGTGATTCGAGCCCAGCGGGGGGGTTGGTAGATACGCAGTATTTT.

This clonotype has a handful of counts. The chain uses TRBV27 and TRBJ2-5; 11 bases align to TRBD2. J was trimmed by 5 bases and V by 3 bases; bases with no gene match: 5. From germline, CDR1 is MNHEY and CDR2 SMNVEV (reference sequence). The CDR3 length is 15 residues. DNA of the CDR3: TGTGCCAGCAGTTTCTCCCTAGCGGGAGGCGAGACCCAGTACTTC. Its translation: CASSFSLAGGETQYF.

The table lists this clonotype with a few counts. This chain joins TRBV28 and TRBJ1-1; D possibly corresponds to TRBD1 (5 bases). With 6 bases removed from V and 0 bases from J, the gap between germline ends came to 17 bases. This CDR3 is built from 16 residues. Germline V gene lookup returns CDR1 MDHEN and CDR2 SYDVKM. The CDR3 DNA is TGTGCCAGCAGCCGGGGGGGAGCGCGCATGAACACTGAAGCTTTCTTT. It encodes CASSRGGARMNTEAFF.

V usage is TRBV7-2 and J usage is TRBJ1-4; 8 bases agree with TRBD1. The CDR3 contains 15 residues. The trim removed 6 bases at V and 4 bases at J, leaving 7 bases unmatched. Germline CDR1 SGHTA, CDR2 FQGNSA. CDR3 residues: CASSFTGGGNEKLFF. The DNA for the CDR3 is TGTGCCAGCAGTTTTACAGGGGGGGGTAATGAAAAACTGTTTTTT. Full variable domain (missing parts from reference TRBV7-2 and TRBJ1-4): GAGVSQSPSNKVTEKGKDVELRCDPISGHTALYWYRQSLGQGLEFLIYFQGNSAPDKSGLPSDRFSAERTGGSVSTLTIQRTQQEDSAVYLCASSFTGGGNEKLFFGSGTQLSVL.

In its sample, this clonotype was seen many times. This sequence joins TRBV20-1 and TRBJ2-2; 8 bases map to TRBD2. CDR3 length: 17 residues. Germline CDR1 reads DFQATT; CDR2 reads SNEGSKA (reference sequence). Trimming removed 5 bases from V and 3 bases from J; junction bases left unmatched: 14. The CDR3 here is CSAGRTIAGIYTGELFF. The DNA of the CDR3 is TGCAGTGCTGGAAGAACCATAGCGGGGATTTACACCGGGGAGCTGTTTTTT.

The rearrangement links TRBV18 to TRBJ1-1; the D is unclear. Per germline, CDR1 KGHSH and CDR2 LQKENI. The CDR3 totals 14 residues. V was clipped by 0 bases and J by 0 bases, with 5 bases between them. The CDR3 here is CASSPPSVNTEAFF. CDR3 nucleotide sequence: TGTGCCAGCTCACCACCAAGTGTGAACACTGAAGCTTTCTTT.

This clonotype was recorded many times. The chain recombines TRBV7-8 with TRBJ2-5; 7 bases are shared with TRBD1. The CDR3 totals 13 residues. The V segment lost 5 bases and the J segment 4 bases; nucleotides outside the gene matches: 4. Per germline, CDR1 SGHVS and CDR2 FQNEAQ. The CDR3 spells CASSLPGGETQYF. Written as DNA, the CDR3 is TGTGCCAGCAGCCTGCCAGGGGGAGAGACCCAGTACTTC. Filled out from reference TRBV7-8 and TRBJ2-5, the complete variable domain reads GAGVSQSPRYKVAKRGQDVALRCDPISGHVSLFWYQQALGQGPEFLTYFQNEAQLDKSGLPSDRFFAERPEGSVSTLKIQRTQQEDSAVYLCASSLPGGETQYFGPGTRLLVL.

This chain links TRBV28 with TRBJ1-1; D gene uncertain. Trimming took 4 bases from V and 3 from J, leaving 12 bases between them. CDR1 and CDR2 from the germline V gene are MDHEN and SYDVKM. The CDR3 has 14 residues. As DNA, the CDR3 is TGTGCCAGCAGTTACCGTCGACCGTACACTGAAGCTTTCTTT. This encodes CASSYRRPYTEAFF.

This chain links TRBV11-2 with TRBJ1-5; D may be TRBD1 (6 bases). Germline-derived CDR1 and CDR2 are SGHAT and FQNNGV. V was cut by 5 bases and J by 1 base, with 24 bases left in between. CDR3 size: 19 residues. CDR3 region: CASSPTRGRLSGSNQPQHF. In DNA, the CDR3 is TGTGCCAGCAGCCCCACGCGGGGGCGCCTCTCGGGAAGCAATCAGCCCCAGCATTTT.

Ten or more counts support this clonotype. The chain joins TRBV5-1 to TRBJ1-4; possibly TRBD1 for D (6 bases). Trimming shortened V by 0 bases and J by 0 bases, and 12 bases separated the two germline ends. The CDR3 length is 17 residues. The germline CDR1 and CDR2 sequences are SGHRS and YFSETQ. The chain's CDR3 is CASSLGQGLATNEKLFF. CDR3 sequence (DNA): TGCGCCAGCAGCTTGGGCCAGGGGCTTGCAACTAATGAAAAACTGTTTTTT. Filled out from reference TRBV5-1 and TRBJ1-4, the complete variable domain reads KAGVTQTPRYLIKTRGQQVTLSCSPISGHRSVSWYQQTPGQGLQFLFEYFSETQRNKGNFPGRFSGRQFSNSRSEMNVSTLELGDSALYLCASSLGQGLATNEKLFFGSGTQLSVL.

The V call is TRBV27, the J call TRBJ2-1; D perhaps matches TRBD2 (5 bases). Looked up from germline, CDR1 is MNHEY and CDR2 is SMNVEV (reference sequence). The CDR3 length is 15 residues. V was trimmed by 1 base and J by 4 bases, leaving 11 bases between them. The CDR3 DNA is TGTGCCAGCAGTTTATTGGGAGACTTGTACAATGAGCAGTTCTTC. This gives the protein CASSLLGDLYNEQFF.

This clonotype was counted ten times or more. The chain couples TRBV11-2 to TRBJ1-1; 7 bases align to TRBD1. The CDR3 runs 15 residues. CDR1 SGHAT and CDR2 FQNNGV come from the germline V gene. The trim removed 5 bases at V and 0 bases at J, leaving 6 bases unmatched. The CDR3: CASSPRGQLNTEAFF. The CDR3 DNA reads TGTGCCAGCAGCCCCAGGGGACAGCTGAACACTGAAGCTTTCTTT.

This clonotype was detected a few times. The CDR3 bases are TGTGCCAGCAGGGCGGAGGGGGGTAACACTGAAGCTTTCTTT. It translates to CASRAEGGNTEAFF. V is TRBV5-6 and J is TRBJ1-1, with D possibly TRBD1 on 6 matching bases. In germline, CDR1 is SGHDT, CDR2 YYEEEE. The CDR3 length is 14 residues. V was clipped by 5 bases and J by 2 bases, with 13 bases between them.

In this sample, this clonotype turned up many times. The chain couples TRBV6-1 to TRBJ2-7, with 7 bases identical to TRBD1. The CDR3 sequence is 13 residues long. Looked up from germline, CDR1 is MNHNS and CDR2 is SASEGT. Losses at the gene ends were 6 bases for V and 9 bases for J; bases not matched to a gene: 11. CDR3 in amino acids: CASSGTAGGGQYF. The CDR3 DNA reads as TGTGCCAGCAGCGGGACAGCCGGCGGTGGGCAGTACTTC.

The chain joins TRBV7-4 to TRBJ1-5; D is perhaps TRBD1 (5 bases). The ends were cut back, 1 base at V and 2 bases at J, with 15 bases in the middle. The CDR3 is made up of 17 amino acids. The germline gives CDR1 SGHVT, CDR2 SQSDAQ. CDR3 residues: CASSLVRSGQGNQPQHF. As DNA, the CDR3 is TGTGCCAGCAGCTTAGTCAGGTCGGGGCAGGGCAATCAGCCCCAGCATTTT.

This clonotype has a handful of counts. The chain employs TRBV20-1 and TRBJ1-5, with TRBD1 matching over 8 bases. The germline V gene encodes CDR1 DFQATT and CDR2 SNEGSKA (reference sequence). The CDR3 sequence is 14 residues long. V shed 5 bases and J 7 bases; nucleotides not matched to a gene: 10. The CDR3 sequence is CSAHGQGRGQPQHF. The DNA for the CDR3 is TGCAGTGCTCACGGACAGGGTCGAGGACAGCCCCAGCATTTT.